This TCR beta chain was observed in a study of CXCR3-negative and CXCR3-positive naive CD8 T cells. Whole-study results and caveats: Greater hydrophobicity was found in TRB CDR3s of CXCR3-positive naive cells than of CXCR3-negative naive cells.

In preparing the TRB cDNA libraries, 5' RACE with UMI labels was used. TCRdb reprocessed the 5' RACE reads; each CDR3 protein has one entry and no DNA is given. The sample is made up of over 50,000 distinct CDR3 sequences, and the top ten hold around 0.7% of it. For this clonotype: Antigen specificity is unknown.

The CDR3 length is 16 residues. Germline V CDR1 and CDR2: MDHEN, SYDVKM. The source is a human donor in good health. Some clones in this sample may be carry-over from other donors' samples. Sequencing used naive CXCR3+ CD8+ T cells from blood. Subset meaning: CD45RO-CCR7+CD27+CD95- naive CD8+ T cells expressing CXCR3 (TNR3+). The chain recombines TRBV28 with TRBJ2-7; no DNA is available, so the TRBD1 call from TCRdb remains unchecked. This CDR3 reads CASSFQRDKSSYEQYF.